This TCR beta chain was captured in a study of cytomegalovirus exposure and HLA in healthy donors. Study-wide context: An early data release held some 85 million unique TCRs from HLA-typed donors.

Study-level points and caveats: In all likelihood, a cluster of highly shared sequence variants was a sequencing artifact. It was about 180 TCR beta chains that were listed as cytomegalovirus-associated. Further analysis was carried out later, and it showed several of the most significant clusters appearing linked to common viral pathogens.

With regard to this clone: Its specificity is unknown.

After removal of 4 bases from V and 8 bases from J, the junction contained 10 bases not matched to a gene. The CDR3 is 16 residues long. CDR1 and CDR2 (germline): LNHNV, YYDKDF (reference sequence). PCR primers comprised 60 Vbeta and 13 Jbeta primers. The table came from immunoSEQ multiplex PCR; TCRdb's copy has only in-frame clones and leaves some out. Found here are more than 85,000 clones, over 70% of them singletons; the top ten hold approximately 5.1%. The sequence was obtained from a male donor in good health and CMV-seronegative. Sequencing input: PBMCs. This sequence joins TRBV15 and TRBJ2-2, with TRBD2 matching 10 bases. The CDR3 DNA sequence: TGTGCCACCAGCACCACTCTAGCGGGGGCCGTGGGGGAGCTGTTTTTT. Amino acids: CATSTTLAGAVGELFF.